Described below is a single TCR beta chain sequence and its context. The antigen is unknown. The length of the CDR3 is 12 residues. V was trimmed by 4 bases and J by 10 bases, leaving 16 bases between them. From germline, CDR1 is SQVTM and CDR2 ANQGSEA. Using immunoSEQ multiplex PCR, the repertoire was profiled, and TCRdb retains in-frame clones only, with some absent. The sample consists of about 91,000 clones, approximately 90% of them appearing once. These data are taken from a study of T cell responses to AZD1222 COVID-19 vaccine. Study-level findings and limits: Spike as a whole was targeted by vaccine-associated CD4 TCRs, dominant at 160-218 and 743-854.

The clonotype was recovered from an adult who received the AZD1222 COVID-19 vaccine. The gene calls are TRBV29-1 and TRBJ1-1; a possible D gene is TRBD1 (5 bases). The source material was peripheral blood, sampled 28 days after the second AZD1222 dose. The CDR3 bases are TGCAGCGTTGGCGACCCGACAGAGGCAGCTTTCTTT. As protein: CSVGDPTEAAFF.